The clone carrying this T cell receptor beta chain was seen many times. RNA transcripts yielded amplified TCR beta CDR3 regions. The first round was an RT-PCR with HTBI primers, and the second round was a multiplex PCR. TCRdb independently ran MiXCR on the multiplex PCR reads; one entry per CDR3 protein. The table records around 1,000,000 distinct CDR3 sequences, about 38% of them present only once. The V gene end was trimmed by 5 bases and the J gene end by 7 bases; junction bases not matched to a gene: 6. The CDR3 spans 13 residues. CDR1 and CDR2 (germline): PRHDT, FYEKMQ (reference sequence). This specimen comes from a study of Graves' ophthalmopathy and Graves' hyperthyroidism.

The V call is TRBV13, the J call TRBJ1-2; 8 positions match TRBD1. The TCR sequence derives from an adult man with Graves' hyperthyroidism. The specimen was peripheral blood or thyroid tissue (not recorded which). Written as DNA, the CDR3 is TGTGCCAGCAGCCAATCAGGGGGCAGTGGCTACACCTTC. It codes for CASSQSGGSGYTF.